A single sample gave rise to the 13 T cell receptor beta chains below, sequenced in a study of T cell changes during pregnancy in multiple sclerosis. Libraries were prepared by immunoSEQ multiplex PCR; TCRdb keeps only in-frame clonotypes and omits some of them. The sample contains 33,000 or so clones, about nine tenths of which appear only once. The source material was CD8+ T cells from peripheral blood mononuclear cells, sampled in the third trimester of pregnancy. The receptors originated from a female donor with multiple sclerosis, enrolled in a pregnancy study.

The V call is TRBV28, the J call TRBJ2-3; 9 nucleotides line up with TRBD1. The CDR3 has 15 amino acids. Germline trimming cut 6 bases from V and 3 bases from J; bases unmatched to any gene: 7. Germline CDR1 and CDR2: MDHEN and SYDVKM. The CDR3 nucleotides read TGTGCCAGCAGGCTGTACAGGGGGCTTACAGATACGCAGTATTTT. Its translation is CASRLYRGLTDTQYF.

The genes are TRBV9 and TRBJ2-7, with D possibly matching TRBD2 (6 bases). The CDR3 totals 12 residues. CDR1 is SGDLS and CDR2 is YYNGEE in the germline V gene. V lost 5 bases to trimming and J lost 5 bases, with 11 bases between them. The CDR3 DNA sequence: TGTGCCAGCAGTGCATCGGGGGACGAGCAGTACTTC. Protein sequence: CASSASGDEQYF. The full variable domain, rest sourced from reference TRBV9 and TRBJ2-7, is DSGVTQTPKHLITATGQRVTLRCSPRSGDLSVYWYQQSLDQGLQFLIQYYNGEERAKGNILERFSAQQFPDLHSELNLSSLELGDSALYFCASSASGDEQYFGPGTRLTVT.

In its sample, this clone was seen a few times. The V gene is TRBV2, the J gene TRBJ1-2; D is undetermined. V dropped 6 bases and J dropped 8 bases, with 10 bases sitting between them. Germline V gene lookup returns CDR1 SNHLY and CDR2 FYNNEI. The CDR3 consists of 11 residues. The CDR3 sequence is CASRGSFGYTF. CDR3 in DNA: TGTGCCAGCAGGGGCAGCTTCGGCTACACCTTC.

The chain is built from TRBV9 and TRBJ2-5; TRBD2 agrees at 8 bases. Per the germline V gene, CDR1 is SGDLS and CDR2 is YYNGEE. With 4 bases clipped from V and 1 base from J, the junction kept 3 bases outside the gene matches. The CDR3 loop spans 14 amino acids. The CDR3 DNA reads TGTGCCAGCAGCCTTGGACTAGCCCAAGAGACCCAGTACTTC. This sequence encodes CASSLGLAQETQYF.

V and J are TRBV5-1 and TRBJ2-1, with TRBD2 identical over 10 bases. Germline assignment: CDR1 SGHRS and CDR2 YFSETQ. The CDR3 loop spans 14 amino acids. With 7 bases clipped from V and 3 bases from J, the junction kept 4 bases outside the gene matches. CDR3 nucleotide sequence: TGCGCCAGCCGTCTAGCGGGGGTCTACAATGAGCAGTTCTTC. It codes for CASRLAGVYNEQFF.

This chain connects TRBV7-6 to TRBJ1-5; TRBD1 matches at 11 bases. Germline lookup yields CDR1 SGHVS and CDR2 FNYEAQ. V lost 5 bases to trimming and J lost 2 bases; unmatched junction nucleotides: 14. This CDR3 spans 19 amino acids. This CDR3 reads CASSLRRADRGLGNQPQHF. CDR3 nucleotides: TGTGCCAGCAGCCTCCGCCGCGCGGACAGGGGGCTTGGCAATCAGCCCCAGCATTTT.

This sequence joins TRBV7-9 and TRBJ2-2, with a weak D call TRBD1 (5 bases). The germline gives CDR1 SEHNR, CDR2 FQNEAQ (reference sequence). The CDR3 covers 14 residues. V lost 1 base, J lost 11 bases, and 14 bases lay in between. In DNA form, the CDR3 reads TGTGCCAGCAGCTTAGATAGGGGAAGAGGAGAGCTGTTTTTT. As protein: CASSLDRGRGELFF.

This chain connects TRBV4-1 to TRBJ2-2; 10 nucleotides match TRBD2. Germline V gene lookup returns CDR1 MGHRA and CDR2 YSYEKL. The CDR3 covers 18 residues. V was pared by 1 base and J by 5 bases, with 10 bases of the junction left unmatched. For the CDR3, the DNA is TGCGCCAGCAGCCAAGTCCGGCTAGCGGGAGTAGGAACCGGGGAGCTGTTTTTT. This codes for CASSQVRLAGVGTGELFF.

The J gene is TRBJ2-7, the V gene TRBV28; the match to TRBD2 covers 9 bases. Trimming took 4 bases from V and 0 from J; bases not matched to a gene: 13. Germline CDR1 MDHEN, CDR2 SYDVKM. The CDR3 covers 18 residues. The CDR3 DNA reads TGTGCCAGCAGTTACACGACTAGTGCGGGGGGGTACTCCTACGAGCAGTACTTC. It specifies CASSYTTSAGGYSYEQYF.

The J gene is TRBJ1-5, the V gene TRBV2, with 8 positions matching TRBD1. With 6 bases clipped from V and 5 bases from J, the junction kept 15 bases outside the gene matches. Germline CDR1 is SNHLY and CDR2 is FYNNEI. The length of the CDR3 is 17 residues. CDR3 in DNA: TGTGCCAGCAGCCCAGGACAGGGATCCCACTGGTATCAGCCCCAGCATTTT. Its translation is CASSPGQGSHWYQPQHF.

The chain links TRBV11-2 to TRBJ2-7; D not resolved. There are 11 residues in the CDR3. CDR1 and CDR2 (germline): SGHAT, FQNNGV. Trimming stripped 5 bases from V and 3 bases from J, with 5 bases between. Here the CDR3 reads CASSAGYEQYF. The CDR3 coding sequence is TGTGCCAGCAGCGCCGGCTACGAGCAGTACTTC.

The chain links TRBV29-1 to TRBJ2-7; maybe TRBD1 (6 bases). In germline, CDR1 is SQVTM, CDR2 ANQGSEA. V dropped 0 bases and J dropped 0 bases, with 21 bases sitting between them. The CDR3 extends over 18 amino acids. The CDR3 DNA follows: TGCAGCGTTGAAGATAGGGGCAGGGGAGAGCCCCCCTCCTACGAGCAGTACTTC. It encodes CSVEDRGRGEPPSYEQYF.

J is TRBJ2-1 and V is TRBV6-1, with 10 bases identical to TRBD1. CDR1 and CDR2 (germline): MNHNS, SASEGT. The V and J ends lost 4 bases and 2 bases, in that order; junction bases with no gene match: 5. This CDR3 region has 16 residues. In DNA, the CDR3 is TGTGCCAGCAGTGGACCGGGACAGGGGCCCTACAATGAGCAGTTCTTC. Protein: CASSGPGQGPYNEQFF.